Listed below are T cell receptor beta chains from one sample, sequenced in a study of blood T cell repertoires in COVID-19. Produced via immunoSEQ multiplex PCR; TCRdb's table is partial and in-frame only. The table has roughly 350,000 clones, more than 75% seen once. Material for sequencing was peripheral blood. The receptors were gathered from a woman aged 45 to 65 with COVID-19, enrolled during active disease. Each CDR3 is given with its conserved first and last residue. D genes are given only for firm matches. Some rows have no size entry. The others give once, few or many, or a class for an expanded clone.

abundance	d_gene	v_gene	j_gene	CDR3nt	CDR3aa
once	TRBD2	TRBV4-1	TRBJ2-1	TGCGCCAGCAGCCAAGGCGGGAGGGCCTACAATGAGCAGTTCTTC	CASSQGGRAYNEQFF
once	.	TRBV9	TRBJ2-7	TGTGCCAGCAGCGTAACGGACAGACCCTACGAGCAGTACTTC	CASSVTDRPYEQYF
.	.	TRBV5-1	TRBJ2-7	TGCGCCAGCAGCTTGGCAGGGAACACCTACGAGCAGTACTTC	CASSLAGNTYEQYF
.	.	TRBV19	TRBJ1-3	TGTGCCAGTAGTATAGATCTTACAGGTCTGTCTGGAAACACCATATATTTT	CASSIDLTGLSGNTIYF
few	.	TRBV12-3/TRBV12-4	TRBJ1-5	TGTGCCAGCGGGCCGTGGAATCAGCCCCAGCATTTT	CASGPWNQPQHF
.	TRBD2	TRBV9	TRBJ2-7	TGTGCCAGCAGCGTAGACGGTTGGGGGGGATCCTACGAGCAGTACTTC	CASSVDGWGGSYEQYF
.	TRBD1	TRBV30	TRBJ1-1	TGTGCCTTCACGACAGGGGCGAACACTGGAGCTTTCTTT	CAFTTGANTGAFF
.	.	TRBV11-3	TRBJ2-2	TGTGCCAGCAGTTCTCGGGATTCCGGGGAGCTGTTTTTT	CASSSRDSGELFF
.	TRBD1	TRBV5-4	TRBJ1-2	TGTGCCAGCAGCTTGGCCGGGACAGGGGGCTACACCTTC	CASSLAGTGGYTF
.	.	TRBV18	TRBJ1-2	TGTGCCAGCTCACCCGGGGAGAACTATGGCTACACCTTC	CASSPGENYGYTF
.	.	TRBV5-1	TRBJ2-1	TGCGCCAGCAGCTTTGACTTATACAATGAGCAGTTCTTC	CASSFDLYNEQFF
.	.	TRBV5-5	TRBJ2-5	TGTGCCAGCAGCTCATTGGTGGCGGGACAGACCCAGTACTTC	CASSSLVAGQTQYF
.	.	TRBV19	TRBJ1-2	TGTGCCAGTAGAGAACAGGGAAGAAGCTATGGCTACACCTTC	CASREQGRSYGYTF
.	TRBD1	TRBV6-5	TRBJ1-4	TGTGCCAGCAGGCTCCCGGGACAGGGAAGAAAACTGTTTTTT	CASRLPGQGRKLFF
.	TRBD1	TRBV6-4	TRBJ1-1	TGTGCCAGCAGTGAGCGGACAGGGTCTACTGAAGCTTTCTTT	CASSERTGSTEAFF
.	TRBD1	TRBV11-2	TRBJ2-7	TGTGCCAGCAGCTTAGGAGGGGGACAGAAGTCTCTTGAGCAGTACTTC	CASSLGGGQKSLEQYF
.	TRBD1	TRBV6-5	TRBJ1-1	TGTGCCAGCAGTAGGGACAGGGCGAGGTTTGGTTTCTTT	CASSRDRARFGFF
.	.	TRBV7-9	TRBJ1-2	TGTGCCAGCAGCTTAGACCAGGGCTATGGCTACACCTTC	CASSLDQGYGYTF
.	TRBD2	TRBV6-1	TRBJ2-1	TGTGCCAGCAGTGAAGTAGCGGGAGGGTACAATGAGCAGTTCTTC	CASSEVAGGYNEQFF
.	.	TRBV27	TRBJ1-5	TGTGCCAGCAGCCAACTAAGGGGGTACGGCAATCAGCCCCAGCATTTT	CASSQLRGYGNQPQHF
.	TRBD1	TRBV9	TRBJ2-7	TGTGCCAGCAGCGTATCCGGGACAGGGTCAACCTACGAGCAGTACTTC	CASSVSGTGSTYEQYF
.	TRBD2	TRBV2	TRBJ2-1	TGTGCCAGCAACGGGGGGGCCATCAGCAATGAGCAGTTCTTC	CASNGGAISNEQFF
.	.	TRBV12-3/TRBV12-4	TRBJ1-6	TGTGCCAGCAGTTTCAGGGTCTCACCCCTCCACTTT	CASSFRVSPLHF
.	.	TRBV2	TRBJ2-7	TGTGCCAGCCCGAGGTACGAGCAGTACTTC	CASPRYEQYF
.	.	TRBV4-1	TRBJ1-1	TGCGCCAGCAGCCAAGAGCGGCATTTAGAAGCTTTCTTT	CASSQERHLEAFF
.	TRBD2	TRBV19	TRBJ2-2	TGTGCCAGTAGTATAGGGGGTAGCGGGAGGCCCGGGGAGCTGTTTTTT	CASSIGGSGRPGELFF
.	TRBD1	TRBV5-1	TRBJ2-7	TGCGCCAGCAGCTTTAGGCAGGGGGTTGTCTACGAGCAGTACTTC	CASSFRQGVVYEQYF
.	.	TRBV5-1	TRBJ1-1	TGCGCCAGCGCTCACAGCTTGCAAACTGAAGCTTTCTTT	CASAHSLQTEAFF
.	TRBD1	TRBV6-5	TRBJ1-5	TGTGCCAGCAGGGGACAGGGCGGGGGCAATCAGCCCCAGCATTTT	CASRGQGGGNQPQHF
.	TRBD1	TRBV7-2	TRBJ2-7	TGTGCCAGCAGCTTGGGGACAGCCGTGACATCCTACGAGCAGTACTTC	CASSLGTAVTSYEQYF
.	.	TRBV15	TRBJ1-1	TGTGCCACCAGCAGAGGGGACATTGCCACTGAAGCTTTCTTT	CATSRGDIATEAFF
.	.	TRBV7-2	TRBJ2-1	TGTGCCAGCAGCTTAGGTGTCAGCTCCTACAATGAGCAGTTCTTC	CASSLGVSSYNEQFF
.	.	TRBV11-3	TRBJ2-7	TGTGCCAGCAGCTTAGTTGGAGGTTCCTCCTACGAGCAGTACTTC	CASSLVGGSSYEQYF
.	TRBD1	TRBV7-9	TRBJ2-5	TGTGCCAGCAGCCCCGTTAGTGCCCAGGGGGTGCTCGGGACCCAGTACTTC	CASSPVSAQGVLGTQYF
.	.	TRBV19	TRBJ2-3	TGTGCCAGTAGCACATCCCCGAGCACAGATACGCAGTATTTT	CASSTSPSTDTQYF
.	.	TRBV24-1	TRBJ2-3	TGTGCCACCAGTGATTTTGGTCAGGGCTCCACAGATACGCAGTATTTT	CATSDFGQGSTDTQYF
.	TRBD2	TRBV3-1/TRBV3-2	TRBJ2-1	TGTGCCAGCAGCCAAGATTTGATAGCTAGCGGGTACAATGAGCAGTTCTTC	CASSQDLIASGYNEQFF
once	TRBD2	TRBV5-4	TRBJ2-3	TGTGCCAGCAGTCCGGGACTAGCGGGAGGAGGCACAGATACGCAGTATTTT	CASSPGLAGGGTDTQYF
few	.	TRBV18	TRBJ1-6	TGTGCCAGCTCAGGACTGAATAATTCACCCCTCCACTTT	CASSGLNNSPLHF
.	TRBD1	TRBV7-9	TRBJ1-1	TGTGCCAGCAGCGGGCAGGGGGCGGGCACTGAAGCTTTCTTT	CASSGQGAGTEAFF
once	.	TRBV7-8	TRBJ1-1	TGTGCCAGCAGCTTAAAACAGCCCACTGAAGCTTTCTTT	CASSLKQPTEAFF
.	.	TRBV9	TRBJ1-1	TGTGCCAGCAGCCCCCGCGGGCAGAACATGAACACTGAAGCTTTCTTT	CASSPRGQNMNTEAFF
.	.	TRBV18	TRBJ2-3	TGTGCCAGCTCACCCCCCGGACTAAGCTCTTCCGATACGCAGTATTTT	CASSPPGLSSSDTQYF
.	TRBD1	TRBV7-2	TRBJ1-2	TGTGCCAGCAGCTTTAGAGGCAGGGGGCCGAACTATGGCTACACCTTC	CASSFRGRGPNYGYTF
.	.	TRBV19	TRBJ2-2	TGTGCCAGTAGTATAAGAAGTAGCGGAGTGAACACCGGGGAGCTGTTTTTT	CASSIRSSGVNTGELFF
.	.	TRBV18	TRBJ1-1	TGTGCCAGCTCACCAACAGGGTTAAACACTGAAGCTTTCTTT	CASSPTGLNTEAFF
.	.	TRBV19	TRBJ1-6	TGTGCCAGTAGGGCGGAAGGGAGAGATTCACCCCTCCACTTT	CASRAEGRDSPLHF
.	TRBD2	TRBV5-4	TRBJ2-5	TGTGCCAGCAGCCCGAGCGGGAGGGAGACCCAGTACTTC	CASSPSGRETQYF
.	.	TRBV19	TRBJ1-3	TGTGCCAGTAGTGGAAGGGGCAGGAGCTCTGGAAACACCATATATTTT	CASSGRGRSSGNTIYF
.	.	TRBV4-1	TRBJ1-5	TGCGCCAGCAGCCAAGATCCTAGGAGTGGGGGCGCGGATCAGCCCCAGCATTTT	CASSQDPRSGGADQPQHF
.	.	TRBV5-6	TRBJ1-1	TGTGCCAGCAGCTTGGGCAGGGGACGGGTGACTGAAGCTTTCTTT	CASSLGRGRVTEAFF